A single sample gave rise to the 9 T cell receptor beta chains below, sequenced in a study of tumor-infiltrating lymphocytes in primary liver carcinoma. With a constant-region primer, TCR beta cDNA was made from approximately 500 ng of total RNA. Three nested multiplex PCR rounds of slightly modified ARM-PCR generated TCR beta libraries. The study ran its first two PCR rounds for about 11 cycles each, using TRBV1-TRBV30 forward primers and a C-beta reverse primer. TCRdb reprocessed the multiplex PCR reads via MiXCR and lists one record per CDR3 protein. This sample has roughly 330,000 distinct CDR3 sequences, with around 60% found just once. The study extracted blood RNA from unsorted whole blood and also extracted germline DNA. Sequenced material: peripheral blood. These receptors all stem from a man between 40 and 49 years old with primary liver carcinoma and hepatitis B virus infection.

This clonotype was counted once. The chain combines TRBV11-3 with TRBJ2-1, with 10 bases lining up with TRBD2. The V gene end was trimmed by 3 bases and the J gene end by 12 bases; junction bases not matched to a gene: 8. Germline-derived CDR1 and CDR2 are SGHNT and YENEEA. The CDR3 runs 14 residues. In DNA form, the CDR3 reads TGTGCCAGCAGCTTGGGGACTAGCGACAACGGGCAGTTCTTC. Residues: CASSLGTSDNGQFF.

This clonotype was detected ten times or more. The chain carries TRBV10-1 and TRBJ2-5; perhaps TRBD2 as D (6 bases). Trimming removed 3 bases from V and 7 bases from J, with 15 bases in between. The CDR3 covers 14 residues. Germline V gene lookup returns CDR1 WNHNN and CDR2 SYGVQD (reference sequence). The CDR3 nucleotides read TGCGCCAGCAGTGAATCGACCGGGCGGGGGACCCAGTACTTC. It is translated as CASSESTGRGTQYF.

This clonotype was counted at least ten times. This sequence joins TRBV11-2 and TRBJ1-6, with D uncertain. V was shortened by 5 bases and J by 7 bases, with 15 bases between the two germline ends. CDR3 length: 15 amino acids. Germline V lookup: CDR1 SGHAT, CDR2 FQNNGV. The CDR3 is CASSAGLGGNSPLHF. In nucleotides, the CDR3 is TGTGCCAGCAGCGCAGGTCTGGGAGGGAATTCACCCCTCCACTTT.

This clonotype appeared once. A read error may explain this, as a much larger clone is one base away. The chain is built from TRBV4-2 and TRBJ1-2; 7 bases match TRBD1. With 4 bases clipped from V and 8 bases from J, the junction kept 7 bases outside the gene matches. CDR1 and CDR2 from the germline V gene are LGHNA and YNFKEQ. The length of the CDR3 is 13 residues. The CDR3: CASSRTGEGGYTF. The CDR3 bases are TGTGCCAGCAGCCGAACAGGGGAGGGAGGCTACACCTTC.

This clonotype was detected ten times or more. V is TRBV12-3 or TRBV12-4 and J is TRBJ1-2; D gene ambiguous. V was shortened by 5 bases and J by 6 bases, with 19 bases between the two germline ends. The CDR3 runs 15 residues. The CDR3 is CASSPLGRVNNGYTF. Here the CDR3 DNA reads TGTGCCAGCAGTCCCCTAGGGAGGGTCAACAATGGCTACACCTTC.

This clonotype has ten or more counts. This CDR3 fails to terminate in the conserved phenylalanine or tryptophan, so it likely reflects a read error. The chain joins TRBV11-2 to TRBJ1-6; D unresolved. The V gene's germline CDR1 is SGHAT and CDR2 FQNNGV. Trimming took off 4 bases at V and 0 bases at J, with 16 bases between the two ends. This CDR3 comprises 18 residues. DNA for the CDR3: TGTGCCAGCAGCTCCCAAGGTTTCGGTAGCTCCTATAATTCACCCCTCCACCTT. This sequence encodes CASSSQGFGSSYNSPLHL.

This clonotype was counted between two and nine times. This sequence joins TRBV5-4 and TRBJ2-6; no clear D gene. Between the trimmed V and J ends, which lost 3 bases and 2 bases, there was a span of 6 bases. This CDR3 is 14 amino acids long. CDR1 and CDR2 from the germline V gene are SGHNT and YYREEE (reference sequence). This CDR3 is CASSSLAGANVLTF. CDR3 in DNA: TGTGCCAGCAGCTCCCTGGCTGGGGCCAACGTCCTGACTTTC.

This clonotype showed up just once. Possible read error: a much larger clone is one base away. The V and J genes are TRBV6-1 and TRBJ2-5; 8 nucleotides match TRBD2. CDR3 length: 15 residues. Germline V lookup: CDR1 MNHNS, CDR2 SASEGT. The CDR3 loop is CANSDRAGDQETQYF. CDR3 DNA: TGTGCCAACAGTGATCGAGCGGGAGATCAAGAGACCCAGTACTTC.

Note on this clonotype: The CDR3 end shows no conserved phenylalanine or tryptophan, and so a read error is likely. The chain is built from TRBV29-1 and TRBJ1-1, with TRBD1 as a possible D gene (5 bases). Trimming stripped 5 bases from V and 0 bases from J, with 16 bases between. The CDR3 loop spans 15 amino acids. Germline V gene data show CDR1 as SQVTM and CDR2 as ANQGSEA. In DNA, the CDR3 is TGCAGCGTTTCCGCAGGGTGGGGCATGAACACTGAAGCTTTCTCT. Protein sequence: CSVSAGWGMNTEAFS.